This note documents a single T cell receptor (beta chain) sequence. No antigen is known for it. These data come from a study of T cell responses to AZD1222 COVID-19 vaccine. Study overall: Pooled together were second doses at about 4 or about 12 weeks. Notes on the study in general: Scientists sampled the repertoires only once the peak T cell response had passed. With dominance at 160-218 and 743-854, vaccine-associated CD4 TCRs spanned spike.

The assay was immunoSEQ multiplex PCR, and TCRdb's table has in-frame clones only and misses some. Of some 130,000 clones in the sample, roughly nine tenths were seen once. In germline, CDR1 is LNHDA, CDR2 SQIVND (reference sequence). CDR3 size: 13 residues. The V end lost 6 bases, the J end lost 0 bases, and 7 bases lay between the germline ends. This TCR derives from an adult in good health. The chain combines TRBV19 with TRBJ2-3; D ambiguous. The sample was peripheral blood, taken on day 0 of AZD1222 vaccination. The CDR3 loop is CASRRISTDTQYF. The DNA for the CDR3 is TGTGCCAGTAGGCGGATTAGCACAGATACGCAGTATTTT.